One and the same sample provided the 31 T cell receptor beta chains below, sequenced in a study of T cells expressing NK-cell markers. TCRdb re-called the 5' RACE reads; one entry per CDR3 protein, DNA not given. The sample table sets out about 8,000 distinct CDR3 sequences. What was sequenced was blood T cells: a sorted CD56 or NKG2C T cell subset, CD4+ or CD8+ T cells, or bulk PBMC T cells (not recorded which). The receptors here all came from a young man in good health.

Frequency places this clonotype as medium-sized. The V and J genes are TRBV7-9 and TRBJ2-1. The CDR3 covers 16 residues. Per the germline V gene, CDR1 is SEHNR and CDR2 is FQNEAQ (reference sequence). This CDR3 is CASSLPKTSSYNEQFF.

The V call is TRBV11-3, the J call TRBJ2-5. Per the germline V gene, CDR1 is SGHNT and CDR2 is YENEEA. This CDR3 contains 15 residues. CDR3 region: CASSFLYDVEETQYF.

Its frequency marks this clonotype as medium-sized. The CDR3 region is CASSPGSQTVVNSPLHF. The J gene is TRBJ1-6, the V gene TRBV7-8. The V gene's germline CDR1 is SGHVS and CDR2 FQNEAQ. This CDR3 has 17 residues.

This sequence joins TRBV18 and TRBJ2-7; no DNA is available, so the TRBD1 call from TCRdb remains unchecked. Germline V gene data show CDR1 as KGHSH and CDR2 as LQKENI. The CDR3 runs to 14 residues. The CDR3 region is CASSHGTGSYEQYF.

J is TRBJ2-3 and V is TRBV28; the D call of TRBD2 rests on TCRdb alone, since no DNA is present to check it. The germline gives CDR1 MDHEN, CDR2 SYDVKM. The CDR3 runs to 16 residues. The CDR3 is CASIPTMFRPEDTQYF.

The CDR3 loop reads CASSIGTSVDEQFF. V gene TRBV5-5 combines with J gene TRBJ2-1; TCRdb designates TRBD2, a call that cannot be tested without DNA. In germline, CDR1 is SGHKS, CDR2 YYEKEE (reference sequence). The CDR3 consists of 14 residues.

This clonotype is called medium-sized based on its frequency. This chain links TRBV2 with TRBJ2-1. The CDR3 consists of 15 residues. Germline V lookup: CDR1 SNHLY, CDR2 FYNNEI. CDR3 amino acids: CASSSTTDSYNEQFF. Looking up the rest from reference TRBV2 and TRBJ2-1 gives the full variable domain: EPEVTQTPSHQVTQMGQEVILRCVPISNHLYFYWYRQILGQKVEFLVSFYNNEISEKSEIFDDQFSVERPDGSNFTLKIRSTKLEDSAMYFCASSSTTDSYNEQFFGPGTRLTVL.

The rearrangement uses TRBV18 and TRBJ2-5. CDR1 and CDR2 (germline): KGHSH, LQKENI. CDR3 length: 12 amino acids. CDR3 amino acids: CASSPAQETQYF.

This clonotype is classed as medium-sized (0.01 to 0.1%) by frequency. CDR3 amino acids: CASSYPRGTSGPNTGELFF. V usage is TRBV6-2 or TRBV6-3 and J usage is TRBJ2-2; the D call of TRBD2 rests on TCRdb alone, since no DNA is present to check it. Germline V CDR1 and CDR2: MNHEY, SVGEGT. The CDR3 loop spans 19 amino acids.

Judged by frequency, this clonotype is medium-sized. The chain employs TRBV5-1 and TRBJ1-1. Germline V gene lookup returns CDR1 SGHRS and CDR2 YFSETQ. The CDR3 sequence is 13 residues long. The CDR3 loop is CASSSGLSSLAFF.

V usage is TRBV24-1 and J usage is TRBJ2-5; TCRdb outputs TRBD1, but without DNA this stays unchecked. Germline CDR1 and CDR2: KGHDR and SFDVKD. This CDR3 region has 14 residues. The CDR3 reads CATSERGTEETQYF.

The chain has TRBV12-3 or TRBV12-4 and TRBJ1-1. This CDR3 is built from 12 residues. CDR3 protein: CASSLVGGEAFF.

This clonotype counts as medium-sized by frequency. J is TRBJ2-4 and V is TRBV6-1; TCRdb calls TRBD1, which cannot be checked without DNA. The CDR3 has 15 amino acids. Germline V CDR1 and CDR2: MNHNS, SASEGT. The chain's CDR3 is CASRVSGTEKNIQYF.

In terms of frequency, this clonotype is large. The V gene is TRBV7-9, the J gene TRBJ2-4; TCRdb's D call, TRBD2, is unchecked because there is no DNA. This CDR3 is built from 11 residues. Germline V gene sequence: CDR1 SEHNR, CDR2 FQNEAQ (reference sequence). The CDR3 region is CASSLEGPQYF.

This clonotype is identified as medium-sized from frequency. The CDR3 here is CASSSGQGSYNEQFF. The chain is built from TRBV5-5 and TRBJ2-1; TCRdb names TRBD1, which stays unverified in the absence of DNA. This CDR3 is 15 amino acids long. The germline CDR1 and CDR2 sequences are SGHKS and YYEKEE (reference sequence).

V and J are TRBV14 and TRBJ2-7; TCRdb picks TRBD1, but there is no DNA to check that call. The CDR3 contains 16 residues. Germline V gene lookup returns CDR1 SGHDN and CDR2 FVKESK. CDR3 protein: CASSLTRWTGLHEQYF.

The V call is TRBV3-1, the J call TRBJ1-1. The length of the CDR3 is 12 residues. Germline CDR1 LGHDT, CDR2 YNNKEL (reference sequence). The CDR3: CASAPGGTEAFF. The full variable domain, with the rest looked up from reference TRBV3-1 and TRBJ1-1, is DTAVSQTPKYLVTQMGNDKSIKCEQNLGHDTMYWYKQDSKKFLKIMFSYNNKELIINETVPNRFSPKSPDKAHLNLHINSLELGDSAVYFCASAPGGTEAFFGQGTRLTVV.

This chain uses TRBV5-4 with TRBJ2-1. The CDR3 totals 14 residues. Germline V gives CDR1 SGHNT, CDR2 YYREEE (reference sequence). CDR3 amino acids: CASSLAVDYNEQFF.

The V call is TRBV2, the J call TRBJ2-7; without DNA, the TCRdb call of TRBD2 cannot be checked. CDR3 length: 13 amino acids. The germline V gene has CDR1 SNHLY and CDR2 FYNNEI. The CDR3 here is CASSEVEGPEQYF.

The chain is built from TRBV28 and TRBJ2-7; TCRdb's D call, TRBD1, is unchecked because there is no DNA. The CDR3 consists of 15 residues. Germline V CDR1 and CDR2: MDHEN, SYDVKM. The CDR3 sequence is CASSLLGQGKDEQYF. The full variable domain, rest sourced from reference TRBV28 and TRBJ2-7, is DVKVTQSSRYLVKRTGEKVFLECVQDMDHENMFWYRQDPGLGLRLIYFSYDVKMKEKGDIPEGYSVSREKKERFSLILESASTNQTSMYLCASSLLGQGKDEQYFGPGTRLTVT.

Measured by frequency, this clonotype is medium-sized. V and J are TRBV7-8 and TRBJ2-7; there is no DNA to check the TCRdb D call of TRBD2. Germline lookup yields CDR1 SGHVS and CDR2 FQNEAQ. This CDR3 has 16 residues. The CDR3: CASIPSRTSGPYEQYF.

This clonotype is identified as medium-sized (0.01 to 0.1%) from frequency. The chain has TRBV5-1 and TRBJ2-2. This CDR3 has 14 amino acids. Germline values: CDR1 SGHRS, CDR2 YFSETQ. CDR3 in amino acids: CASARATPTGELFF.

This CDR3 reads CASSAGTLLRPDTQYF. The rearrangement uses TRBV6-1 and TRBJ2-3; TCRdb gives TRBD2 as the D gene, but with no DNA this cannot be confirmed. The length of the CDR3 is 16 residues. CDR1 and CDR2 from the germline V gene are MNHNS and SASEGT.

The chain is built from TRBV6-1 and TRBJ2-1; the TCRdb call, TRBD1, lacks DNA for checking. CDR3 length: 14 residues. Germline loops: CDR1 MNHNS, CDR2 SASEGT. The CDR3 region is CATTPAYLYNEQFF.

The CDR3 region is CASSDQTLLSTEAFF. The genes are TRBV7-9 and TRBJ1-1. The CDR3 runs 15 residues. Germline values: CDR1 SEHNR, CDR2 FQNEAQ (reference sequence). Looking up the rest from reference TRBV7-9 and TRBJ1-1 gives the full variable domain: DTGVSQNPRHKITKRGQNVTFRCDPISEHNRLYWYRQTLGQGPEFLTYFQNEAQLEKSRLLSDRFSAERPKGSFSTLEIQRTEQGDSAMYLCASSDQTLLSTEAFFGQGTRLTVV.

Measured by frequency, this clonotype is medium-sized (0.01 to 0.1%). The CDR3 sequence: CSVETQLERNQPQHF. The chain combines TRBV29-1 with TRBJ1-5. The CDR3 loop spans 15 amino acids. CDR1 SQVTM and CDR2 ANQGSEA come from the germline V gene.

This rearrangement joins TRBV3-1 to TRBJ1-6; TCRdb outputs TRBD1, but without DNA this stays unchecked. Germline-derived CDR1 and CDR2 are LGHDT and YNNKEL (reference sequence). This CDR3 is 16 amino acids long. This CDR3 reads CASSQAGQGYNSPLHF.

The CDR3 region is CASSYSRGEQYF. V usage is TRBV6-6 and J usage is TRBJ2-7. CDR1 is MNHNY, CDR2 SVGAGI, per germline (reference sequence). The CDR3 totals 12 residues.

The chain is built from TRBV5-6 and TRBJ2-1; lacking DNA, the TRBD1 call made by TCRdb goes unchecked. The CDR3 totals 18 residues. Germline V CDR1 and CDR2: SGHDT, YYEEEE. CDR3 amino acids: CASSWEVSGTGGYNEQFF.

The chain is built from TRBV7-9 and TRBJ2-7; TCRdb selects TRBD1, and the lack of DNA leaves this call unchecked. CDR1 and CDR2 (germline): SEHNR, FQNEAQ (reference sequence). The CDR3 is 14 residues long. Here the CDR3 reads CASSSTGQVYEQYF.

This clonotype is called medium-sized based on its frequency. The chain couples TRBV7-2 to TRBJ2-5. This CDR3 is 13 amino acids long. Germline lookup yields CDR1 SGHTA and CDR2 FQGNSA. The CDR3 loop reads CASSLMGSETQYF.